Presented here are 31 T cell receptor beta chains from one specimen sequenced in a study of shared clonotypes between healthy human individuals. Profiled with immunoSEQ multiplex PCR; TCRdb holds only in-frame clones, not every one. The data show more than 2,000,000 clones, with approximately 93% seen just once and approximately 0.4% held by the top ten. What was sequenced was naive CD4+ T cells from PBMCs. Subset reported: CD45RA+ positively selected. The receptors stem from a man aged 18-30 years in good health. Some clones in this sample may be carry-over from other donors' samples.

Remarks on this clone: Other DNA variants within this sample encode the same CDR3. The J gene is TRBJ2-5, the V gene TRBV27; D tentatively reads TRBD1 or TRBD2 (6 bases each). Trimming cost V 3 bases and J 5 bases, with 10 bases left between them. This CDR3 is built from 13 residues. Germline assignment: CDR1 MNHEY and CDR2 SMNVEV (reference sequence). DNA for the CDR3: TGTGCCAGCAGTTTTAGGGGGGTGGAGACCCAGTACTTC. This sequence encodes CASSFRGVETQYF.

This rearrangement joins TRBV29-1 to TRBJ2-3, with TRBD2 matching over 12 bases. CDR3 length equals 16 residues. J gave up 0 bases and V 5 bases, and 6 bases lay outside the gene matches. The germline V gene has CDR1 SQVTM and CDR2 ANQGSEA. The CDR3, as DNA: TGCAGCGTTACGGCCGGGACTAGCGGGAGCACAGATACGCAGTATTTT. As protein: CSVTAGTSGSTDTQYF.

The CDR3 spells CATRPQGDAYNEQFF. As DNA, the CDR3 is TGTGCCACCAGGCCACAGGGGGATGCCTACAATGAGCAGTTCTTC. The rearrangement joins TRBV15 to TRBJ2-1, with TRBD1 matching over 8 bases. Germline V CDR1 and CDR2: LNHNV, YYDKDF (reference sequence). The CDR3 consists of 15 residues. V gave up 6 bases and J gave up 2 bases; unmatched junction bases: 6.

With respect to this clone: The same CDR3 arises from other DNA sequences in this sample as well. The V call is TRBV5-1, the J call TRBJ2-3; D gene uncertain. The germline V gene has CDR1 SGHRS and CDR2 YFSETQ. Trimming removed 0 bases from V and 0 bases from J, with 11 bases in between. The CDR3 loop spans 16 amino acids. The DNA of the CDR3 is TGCGCCAGCAGCTTGGGACTTCCAACTAGCACAGATACGCAGTATTTT. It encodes CASSLGLPTSTDTQYF.

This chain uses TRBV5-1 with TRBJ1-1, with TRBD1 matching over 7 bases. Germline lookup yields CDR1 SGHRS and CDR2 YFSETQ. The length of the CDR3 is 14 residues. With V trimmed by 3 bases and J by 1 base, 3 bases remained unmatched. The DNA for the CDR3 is TGCGCCAGCAGCTCCCGGGACAGGAACACTGAAGCTTTCTTT. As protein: CASSSRDRNTEAFF.

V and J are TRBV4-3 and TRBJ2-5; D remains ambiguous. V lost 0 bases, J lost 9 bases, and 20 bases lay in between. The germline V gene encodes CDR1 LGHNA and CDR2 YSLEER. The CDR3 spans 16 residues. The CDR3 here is CASSQEIRPVGQSQYF. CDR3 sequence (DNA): TGCGCCAGCAGCCAAGAGATTAGGCCCGTGGGCCAGTCCCAGTACTTC.

The CDR3 coding sequence is TGTGCCTGGGGGACAGGGGCGGGAGGCTACACCTTC. The encoded protein is CAWGTGAGGYTF. V gene TRBV30 combines with J gene TRBJ1-2; TRBD1 matches 10 bases. Trimming cost V 5 bases and J 8 bases; bases outside gene matches: 5. This CDR3 comprises 12 residues. Per germline, CDR1 GTSNPN and CDR2 SVGIG (reference sequence).

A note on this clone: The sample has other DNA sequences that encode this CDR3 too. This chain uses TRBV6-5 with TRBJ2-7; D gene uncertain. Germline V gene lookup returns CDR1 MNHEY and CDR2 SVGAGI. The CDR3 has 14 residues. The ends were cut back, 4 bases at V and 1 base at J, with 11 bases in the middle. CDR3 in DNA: TGTGCCAGCAGTTCCCGAGGCAGATCCTACGAGCAGTACTTC. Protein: CASSSRGRSYEQYF.

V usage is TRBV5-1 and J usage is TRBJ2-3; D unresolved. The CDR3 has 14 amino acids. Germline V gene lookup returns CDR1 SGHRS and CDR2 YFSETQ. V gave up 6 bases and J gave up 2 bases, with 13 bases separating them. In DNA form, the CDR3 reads TGCGCCAGCAAGCAGGCGACATCCACAGATACGCAGTATTTT. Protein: CASKQATSTDTQYF.

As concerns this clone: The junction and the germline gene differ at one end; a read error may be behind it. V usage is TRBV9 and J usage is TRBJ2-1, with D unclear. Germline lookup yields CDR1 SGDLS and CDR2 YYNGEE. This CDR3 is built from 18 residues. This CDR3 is CASSVRARFTHSYNGQFF. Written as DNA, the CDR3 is TGTGCCAGCAGCGTAAGGGCAAGATTCACCCACTCCTACAATGGGCAGTTCTTC.

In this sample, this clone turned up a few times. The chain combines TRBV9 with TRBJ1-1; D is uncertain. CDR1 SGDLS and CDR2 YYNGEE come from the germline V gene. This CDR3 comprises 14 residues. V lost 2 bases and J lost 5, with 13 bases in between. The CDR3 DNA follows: TGTGCCAGCAGCGTCCTGAAGGGCCGGACTGAAGCTTTCTTT. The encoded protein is CASSVLKGRTEAFF.

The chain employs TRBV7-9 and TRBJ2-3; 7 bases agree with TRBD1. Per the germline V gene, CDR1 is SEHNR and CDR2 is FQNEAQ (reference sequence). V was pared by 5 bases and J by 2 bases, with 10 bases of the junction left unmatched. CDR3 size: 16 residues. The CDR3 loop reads CASSSTRDSPTDTQYF. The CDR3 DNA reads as TGTGCCAGCAGCAGTACGAGGGACAGTCCCACAGATACGCAGTATTTT.

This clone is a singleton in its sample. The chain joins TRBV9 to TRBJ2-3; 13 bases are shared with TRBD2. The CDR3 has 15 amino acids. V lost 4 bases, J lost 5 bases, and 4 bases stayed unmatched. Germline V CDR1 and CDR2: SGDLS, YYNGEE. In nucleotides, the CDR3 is TGTGCCAGCAGCACGACTAGCGGGAGGAGAGATACGCAGTATTTT. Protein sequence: CASSTTSGRRDTQYF.

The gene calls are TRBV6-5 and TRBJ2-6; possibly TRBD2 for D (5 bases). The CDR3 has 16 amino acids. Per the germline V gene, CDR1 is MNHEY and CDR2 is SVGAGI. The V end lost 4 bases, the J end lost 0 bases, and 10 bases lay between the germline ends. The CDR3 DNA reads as TGTGCCAGCAGTTGGAAGGGAGACTCTGGGGCCAACGTCCTGACTTTC. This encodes CASSWKGDSGANVLTF.

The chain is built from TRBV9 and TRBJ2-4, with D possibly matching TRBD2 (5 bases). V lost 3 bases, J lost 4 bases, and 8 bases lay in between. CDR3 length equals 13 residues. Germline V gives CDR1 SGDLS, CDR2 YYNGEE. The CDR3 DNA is TGTGCCAGCAGCGCGGGGTCTAAAAACATTCAGTACTTC. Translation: CASSAGSKNIQYF.

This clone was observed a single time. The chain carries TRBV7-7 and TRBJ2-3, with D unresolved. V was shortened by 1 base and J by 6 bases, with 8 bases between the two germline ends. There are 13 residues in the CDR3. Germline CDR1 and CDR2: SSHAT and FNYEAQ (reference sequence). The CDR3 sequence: CASSLDVGDTQYF. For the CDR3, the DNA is TGTGCCAGCAGCTTAGACGTAGGGGATACGCAGTATTTT.

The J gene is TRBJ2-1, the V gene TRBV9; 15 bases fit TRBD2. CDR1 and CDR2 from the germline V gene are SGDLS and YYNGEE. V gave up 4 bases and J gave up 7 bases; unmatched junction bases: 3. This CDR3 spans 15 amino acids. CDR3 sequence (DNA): TGTGCCAGCAGCTCCGGGACTAGCGGGGGGAATGAGCAGTTCTTC. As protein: CASSSGTSGGNEQFF. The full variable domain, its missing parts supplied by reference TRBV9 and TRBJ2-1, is DSGVTQTPKHLITATGQRVTLRCSPRSGDLSVYWYQQSLDQGLQFLIQYYNGEERAKGNILERFSAQQFPDLHSELNLSSLELGDSALYFCASSSGTSGGNEQFFGPGTRLTVL.

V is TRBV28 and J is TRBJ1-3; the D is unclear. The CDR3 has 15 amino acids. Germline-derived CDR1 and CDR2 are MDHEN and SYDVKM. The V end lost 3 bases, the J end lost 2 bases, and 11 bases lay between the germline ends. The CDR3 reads CASSLRGTTGNTIYF. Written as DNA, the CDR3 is TGTGCCAGCAGTTTGCGGGGAACAACTGGAAACACCATATATTTT.

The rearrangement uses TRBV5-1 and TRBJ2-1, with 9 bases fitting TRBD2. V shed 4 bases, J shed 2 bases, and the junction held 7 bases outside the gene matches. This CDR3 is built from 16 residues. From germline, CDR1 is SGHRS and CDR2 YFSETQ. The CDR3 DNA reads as TGCGCCAGCAGCCTAATCAGCGGGAGGCCCTACAATGAGCAGTTCTTC. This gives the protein CASSLISGRPYNEQFF.

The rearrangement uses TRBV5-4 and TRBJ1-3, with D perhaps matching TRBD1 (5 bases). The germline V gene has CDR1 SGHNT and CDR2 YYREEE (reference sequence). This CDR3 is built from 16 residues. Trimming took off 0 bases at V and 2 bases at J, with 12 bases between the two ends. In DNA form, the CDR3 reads TGTGCCAGCAGCTTGGACCTGGGACGAACTGGAAACACCATATATTTT. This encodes CASSLDLGRTGNTIYF. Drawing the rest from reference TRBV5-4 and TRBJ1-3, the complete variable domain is ETGVTQSPTHLIKTRGQQVTLRCSSQSGHNTVSWYQQALGQGPQFIFQYYREEENGRGNFPPRFSGLQFPNYSSELNVNALELDDSALYLCASSLDLGRTGNTIYFGEGSWLTVV.

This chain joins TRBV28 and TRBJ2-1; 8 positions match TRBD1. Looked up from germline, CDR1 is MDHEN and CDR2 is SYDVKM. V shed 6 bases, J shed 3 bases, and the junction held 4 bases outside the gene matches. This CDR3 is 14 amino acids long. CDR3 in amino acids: CASRDRVSYNEQFF. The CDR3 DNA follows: TGTGCCAGCAGGGACAGGGTAAGCTACAATGAGCAGTTCTTC.

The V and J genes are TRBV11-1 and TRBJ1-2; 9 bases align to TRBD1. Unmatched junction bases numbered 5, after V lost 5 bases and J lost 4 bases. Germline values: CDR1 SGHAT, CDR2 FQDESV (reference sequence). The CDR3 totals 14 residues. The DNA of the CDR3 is TGTGCCAGCAGCCCGCGGGACAGGGCCTATGGCTACACCTTC. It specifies CASSPRDRAYGYTF.

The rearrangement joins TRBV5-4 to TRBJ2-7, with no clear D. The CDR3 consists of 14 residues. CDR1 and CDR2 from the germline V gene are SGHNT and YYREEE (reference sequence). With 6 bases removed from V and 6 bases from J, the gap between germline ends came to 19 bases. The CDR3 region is CASKIGDLRGEQYF. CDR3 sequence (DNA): TGTGCCAGCAAAATTGGCGATCTCCGAGGCGAGCAGTACTTC.

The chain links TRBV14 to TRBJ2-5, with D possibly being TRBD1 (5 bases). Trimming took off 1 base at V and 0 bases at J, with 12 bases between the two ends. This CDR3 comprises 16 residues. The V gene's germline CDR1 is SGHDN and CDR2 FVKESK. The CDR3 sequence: CASSQVKGLNQETQYF. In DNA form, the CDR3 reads TGTGCCAGCAGCCAAGTAAAGGGGTTGAACCAAGAGACCCAGTACTTC.

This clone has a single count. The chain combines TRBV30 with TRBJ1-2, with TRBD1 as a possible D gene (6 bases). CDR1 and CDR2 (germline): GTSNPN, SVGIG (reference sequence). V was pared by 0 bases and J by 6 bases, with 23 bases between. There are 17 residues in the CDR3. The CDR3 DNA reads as TGTGCCTGGAGTGTATACCGACCCCGGGCAGGGGTGAATGGCTACACCTTC. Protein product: CAWSVYRPRAGVNGYTF.

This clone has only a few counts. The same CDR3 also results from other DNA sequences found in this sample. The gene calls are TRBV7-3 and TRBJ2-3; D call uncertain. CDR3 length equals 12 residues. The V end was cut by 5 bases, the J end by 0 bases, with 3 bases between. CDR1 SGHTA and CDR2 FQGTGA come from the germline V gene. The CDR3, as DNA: TGTGCCAGCAGCCCGAGCACAGATACGCAGTATTTT. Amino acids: CASSPSTDTQYF.

CDR3 coding DNA: TGTGCCACCAGCAGAGATAGCGGGACAGGGGCGCAGTATTTT. This gives the protein CATSRDSGTGAQYF. The chain recombines TRBV15 with TRBJ2-3, with 10 bases lining up with TRBD1. V lost 0 bases, J lost 10 bases, and 4 bases stayed unmatched. The CDR3 consists of 14 residues. Germline assignment: CDR1 LNHNV and CDR2 YYDKDF (reference sequence).

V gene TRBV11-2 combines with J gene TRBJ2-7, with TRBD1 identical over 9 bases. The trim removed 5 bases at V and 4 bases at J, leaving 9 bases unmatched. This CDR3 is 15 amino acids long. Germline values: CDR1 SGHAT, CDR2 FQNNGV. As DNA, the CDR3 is TGTGCCAGCAGCCAGGGACAGGGCGAGTGGTACGAGCAGTACTTC. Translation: CASSQGQGEWYEQYF. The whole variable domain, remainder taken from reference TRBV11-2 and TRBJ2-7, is EAGVAQSPRYKIIEKRQSVAFWCNPISGHATLYWYQQILGQGPKLLIQFQNNGVVDDSQLPKDRFSAERLKGVDSTLKIQPAKLEDSAVYLCASSQGQGEWYEQYFGPGTRLTVT.

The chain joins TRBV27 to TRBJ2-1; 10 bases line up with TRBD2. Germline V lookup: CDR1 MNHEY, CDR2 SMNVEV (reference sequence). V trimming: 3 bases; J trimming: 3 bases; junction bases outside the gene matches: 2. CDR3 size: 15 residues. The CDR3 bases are TGTGCCAGCAGTTTGACTAGCGGGTTCTACAATGAGCAGTTCTTC. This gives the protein CASSLTSGFYNEQFF.

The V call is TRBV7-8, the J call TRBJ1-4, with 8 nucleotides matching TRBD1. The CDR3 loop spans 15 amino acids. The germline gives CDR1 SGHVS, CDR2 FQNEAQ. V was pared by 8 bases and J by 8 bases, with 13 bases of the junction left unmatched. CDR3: CASARGGGTGEKLFF. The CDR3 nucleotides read TGTGCCAGCGCTAGAGGGGGTGGGACAGGCGAAAAACTGTTTTTT.

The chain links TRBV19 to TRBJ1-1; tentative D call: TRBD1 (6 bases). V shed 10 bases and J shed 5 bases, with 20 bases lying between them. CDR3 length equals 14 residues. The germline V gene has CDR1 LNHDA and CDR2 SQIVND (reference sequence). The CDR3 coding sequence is TGTGCCACCCGGGGGGCAGGGGTGGCAACTGAAGCTTTCTTT. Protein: CATRGAGVATEAFF.